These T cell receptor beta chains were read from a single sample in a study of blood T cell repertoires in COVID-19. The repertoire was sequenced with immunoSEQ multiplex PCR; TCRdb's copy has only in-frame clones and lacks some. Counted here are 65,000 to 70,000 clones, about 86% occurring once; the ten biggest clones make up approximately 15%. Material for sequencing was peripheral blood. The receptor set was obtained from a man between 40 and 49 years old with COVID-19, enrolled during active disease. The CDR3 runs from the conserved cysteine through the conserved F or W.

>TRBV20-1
CSASPSGQLNSPLHF
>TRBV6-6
CASSYRGGQVKNIQYF
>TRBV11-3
CASSLVGGRRAGELFF
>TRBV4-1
CASSQPGVGNQPQHF
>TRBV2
CASSDLGTGVGEKLFF
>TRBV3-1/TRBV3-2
CASRAGTAGYEQYF
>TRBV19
CASSIRLAGTGELFF
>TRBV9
CASSPTGREGNEQYF
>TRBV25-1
CASSHGQGVYGYTF
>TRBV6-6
CASSYAGQGAYEQYF
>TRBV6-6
CASSLQVYQPQHF
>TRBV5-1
CASRPQGTNSPLHF
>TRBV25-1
CASSDPPGRGQETQYF
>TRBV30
CACKQPTNEKLFF
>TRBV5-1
CASSFRARGTDTQYF
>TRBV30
CAWSPGWEGLVPYEQYF
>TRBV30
CAWNSGPAYEQYF
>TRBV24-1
CATSDARGGTDTQYF
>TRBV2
CASSWDRGGQNIQYF